This T cell receptor beta chain appears in the sequencing data of a study of T cell responses to AZD1222 COVID-19 vaccine. Using immunoSEQ multiplex PCR, the repertoire was profiled, and TCRdb retains in-frame clones only, with some absent. Here the sample spans about 82,000 clones, approximately 90% being singletons. CDR3 length equals 13 residues. J gave up 8 bases and V 6 bases, and 7 bases lay outside the gene matches. Germline V gives CDR1 MNHEY, CDR2 SVGAGI. This TCR came from an adult in good health. The input for sequencing was peripheral blood, taken on day 0 of AZD1222 vaccination. The gene calls are TRBV6-5 and TRBJ2-1, with 7 bases that match TRBD1. Written as DNA, the CDR3 is TGTGCCAGCAGATCCGACAGGGCTTATGAGCAGTTCTTC. It translates to CASRSDRAYEQFF.